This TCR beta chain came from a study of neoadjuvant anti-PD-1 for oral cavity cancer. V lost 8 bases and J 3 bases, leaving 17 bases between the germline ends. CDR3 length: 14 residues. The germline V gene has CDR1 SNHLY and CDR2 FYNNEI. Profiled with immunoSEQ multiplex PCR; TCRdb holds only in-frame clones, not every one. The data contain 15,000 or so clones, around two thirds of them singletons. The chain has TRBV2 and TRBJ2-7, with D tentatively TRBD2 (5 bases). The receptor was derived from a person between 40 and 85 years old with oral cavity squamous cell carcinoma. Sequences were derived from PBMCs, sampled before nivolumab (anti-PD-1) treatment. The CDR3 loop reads CASHVREIGYEQYF. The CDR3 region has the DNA TGTGCCAGCCACGTGAGGGAGATCGGCTACGAGCAGTACTTC.